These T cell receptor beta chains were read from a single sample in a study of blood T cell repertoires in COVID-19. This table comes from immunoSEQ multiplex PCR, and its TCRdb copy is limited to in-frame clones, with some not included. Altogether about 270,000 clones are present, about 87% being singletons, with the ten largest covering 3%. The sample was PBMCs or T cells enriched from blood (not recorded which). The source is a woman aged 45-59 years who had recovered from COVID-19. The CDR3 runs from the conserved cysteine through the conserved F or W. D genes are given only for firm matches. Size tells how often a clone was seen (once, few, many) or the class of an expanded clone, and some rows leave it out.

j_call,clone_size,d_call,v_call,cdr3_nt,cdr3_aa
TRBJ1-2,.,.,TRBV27,TGTGCCAGCAGCTCGACAGCTAACTATGGCTACACCTTC,CASSSTANYGYTF
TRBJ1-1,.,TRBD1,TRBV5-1,TGCGCCAGCAGCGTCGGGACAGGGCTCGCTGAAGCTTTCTTT,CASSVGTGLAEAFF
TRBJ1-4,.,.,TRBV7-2,TGTGCCAGCAGCGACAGGACAGCCGGACGGGGCGAAAAACTGTTTTTT,CASSDRTAGRGEKLFF
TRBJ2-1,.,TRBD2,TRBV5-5,TGTGCCAGCAGCTTGGCGGTAGCGGGAGTTACCGAGCAGTTCTTC,CASSLAVAGVTEQFF
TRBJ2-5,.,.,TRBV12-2,TGTGCAAGTCGCTTAATCCCGCTCGCGGTTAGCGGGAGGGCCGGGGTTGAGACCCAGTACTTC,CASRLIPLAVSGRAGVETQYF
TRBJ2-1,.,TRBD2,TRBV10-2,TGCGCCAGCACACCCAGCGGGAGAAATAATGAGCAGTTCTTC,CASTPSGRNNEQFF
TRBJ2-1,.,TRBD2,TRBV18,TGTGCCAGCTCACCACCGAAAGCGGGAAGGTCCTACAATGAGCAGTTCTTC,CASSPPKAGRSYNEQFF
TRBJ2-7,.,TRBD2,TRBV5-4,TGTGCCAGCAGCTTTGGTCGGGACTACGACTACGAGCAGTACTTC,CASSFGRDYDYEQYF
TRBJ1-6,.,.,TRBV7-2,TGTGCCAGCAGCTTAATGTCGCTCGGTTCACCCCTCCACTTT,CASSLMSLGSPLHF
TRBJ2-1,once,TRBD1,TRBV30,TGTGCCTGGAGTAAAGGAACAGGGGGTTTCGATGAGCAGTTCTTC,CAWSKGTGGFDEQFF
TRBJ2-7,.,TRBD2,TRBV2,TGTGCCAGCAGGCCACCCAGCGGGAGTGGTTACGAGCAGTACTTC,CASRPPSGSGYEQYF
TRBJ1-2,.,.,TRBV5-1,TGCGCCAGCAGCCCTGAGCGTAACTATGGCTACACCTTC,CASSPERNYGYTF
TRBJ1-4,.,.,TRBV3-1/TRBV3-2,TGTGCCAGCAGCCAAGATATCCCTGAAAAACTGTTTTTT,CASSQDIPEKLFF
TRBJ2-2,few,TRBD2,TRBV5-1,TGCGCCAGCAGCTTGAGGGAGGGATTCACCGGGGAGCTGTTTTTT,CASSLREGFTGELFF
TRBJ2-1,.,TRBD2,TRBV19,TGTGCCAAGTCTCAGGGCGGGAGTAAGGATTTAGACAATGAGCAGTTCTTC,CAKSQGGSKDLDNEQFF
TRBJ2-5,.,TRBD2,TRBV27,TGTGCCAGTCGGGCTAGCGGGAGGGGAGAGACCCAGTACTTC,CASRASGRGETQYF
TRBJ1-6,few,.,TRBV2,TGTGCCACCCAACGGGGGGAACCTGCCGGATCACCCCTCCACTTT,CATQRGEPAGSPLHF
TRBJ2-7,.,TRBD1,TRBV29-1,TGCAGCGTCGTCGGGGACAGTCAATACGAGCAGTACTTC,CSVVGDSQYEQYF
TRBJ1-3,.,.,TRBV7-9,TGTGCCAGCAGCCCCCAGGCCTATAGCACCATATATTTT,CASSPQAYSTIYF
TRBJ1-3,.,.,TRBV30,TGTGCCTGGCTCCCTGGAAACACCATATATTTT,CAWLPGNTIYF
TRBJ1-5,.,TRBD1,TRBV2,TGTGCCAGCAGTGTTGACAGGGTGCAGCATTTT,CASSVDRVQHF
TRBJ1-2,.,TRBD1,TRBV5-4,TGTGCCAGCAGGCCCCTGGGACAGGCCTTTTCTAACTATGGCTACACCTTC,CASRPLGQAFSNYGYTF
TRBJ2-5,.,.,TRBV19,TGTGCCAGTAGTATAGCTAGACTAGGGAAAGAGACCCAGTACTTC,CASSIARLGKETQYF
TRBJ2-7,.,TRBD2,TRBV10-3,TGTGCCATCAGTGACGGGACTACCCCTGAGCAGTACTTC,CAISDGTTPEQYF
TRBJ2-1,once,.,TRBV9,TGTGCCAGCAGCGTAGCTAGGTACAATGAGCAGTTCTTC,CASSVARYNEQFF
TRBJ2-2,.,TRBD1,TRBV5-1,TGCGCCAGCAGCCCCCGACAGGGAAGGGGCACCGGGGAGCTGTTTTTT,CASSPRQGRGTGELFF
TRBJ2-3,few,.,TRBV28,TGTGCCAGCATTGGGCCGCGCACAGATACGCAGTATTTT,CASIGPRTDTQYF
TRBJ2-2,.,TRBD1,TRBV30,TGTGCCTGGAGCGTGAGGGGGCAGGTCAACACCGGGGAGCTGTTTTTT,CAWSVRGQVNTGELFF
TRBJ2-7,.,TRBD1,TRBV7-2,TGTGCCAGCAGCTTATTTGGACAGGGACTCTCCTACGAGCAGTACTTC,CASSLFGQGLSYEQYF
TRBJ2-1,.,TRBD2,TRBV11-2,TGTGCCAGCAGCTTAGCCGGACTAGCGGCTCAAAATGAGCAGTTCTTC,CASSLAGLAAQNEQFF
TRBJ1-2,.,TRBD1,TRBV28,TGTGCCAGCAGTGACCGGGACAGCTATGGCTACACCTTC,CASSDRDSYGYTF
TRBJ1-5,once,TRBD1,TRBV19,TGTGCCAGTAGGTCGACAGGGAGTCAGCCCCAGCATTTT,CASRSTGSQPQHF
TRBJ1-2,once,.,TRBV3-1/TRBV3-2,TGTGCCAGCAGCCAGACACTCTACGGGGGGGTATTAGAGTTCTACTATGGCTACACCTTC,CASSQTLYGGVLEFYYGYTF
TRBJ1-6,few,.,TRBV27,TGTGCCAGCAGTAAGTTGGGGGGGAATTCACCCCTCCACTTT,CASSKLGGNSPLHF
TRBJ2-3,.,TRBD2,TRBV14,TGTGCCAGCAGCCAAGACTTCCGGGAGGACACAGATACGCAGTATTTT,CASSQDFREDTDTQYF
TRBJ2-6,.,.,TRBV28,TGTGCCAGCAGTTTGTCGGGCTCTGGGGCCAACGTCCTGACTTTC,CASSLSGSGANVLTF
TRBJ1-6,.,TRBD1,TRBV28,TGTGCCAGCGACACAGGGGGCGCCACTTATAATTCACCCCTCCACTTT,CASDTGGATYNSPLHF
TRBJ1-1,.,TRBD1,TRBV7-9,TGTGCCAGCAGCTTAGCGTTGGGACAGCGAGAAGCTTTCTTT,CASSLALGQREAFF
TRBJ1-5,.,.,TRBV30,TGTGCCTGGAGTTCGGGTCCCGTTGATCAGCCCCAGCATTTT,CAWSSGPVDQPQHF
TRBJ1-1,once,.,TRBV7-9,TGTGCCAGCAGCCTACGGGGGACTGAAGCTTTCTTT,CASSLRGTEAFF
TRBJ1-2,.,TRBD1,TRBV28,TGTGCCAGCAGTTTAGAGGGGGCGGTGGGCTACACCTTC,CASSLEGAVGYTF
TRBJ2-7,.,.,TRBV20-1,TGCAGTGCTAGTTCCAGGAATGTCTACGAGCAGTACTTC,CSASSRNVYEQYF
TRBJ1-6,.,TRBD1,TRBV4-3,TGCGCCAGCAGCCAAGATGCCCTGACAGGGATGCATTCACCCCTCCACTTT,CASSQDALTGMHSPLHF
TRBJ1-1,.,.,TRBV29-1,TGCAGCGTTGACAGGCCGGAAGCTTTCTTT,CSVDRPEAFF
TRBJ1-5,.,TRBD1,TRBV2,TGTGCCAGCAGGGGACAGATAAATCAGCCCCAGCATTTT,CASRGQINQPQHF